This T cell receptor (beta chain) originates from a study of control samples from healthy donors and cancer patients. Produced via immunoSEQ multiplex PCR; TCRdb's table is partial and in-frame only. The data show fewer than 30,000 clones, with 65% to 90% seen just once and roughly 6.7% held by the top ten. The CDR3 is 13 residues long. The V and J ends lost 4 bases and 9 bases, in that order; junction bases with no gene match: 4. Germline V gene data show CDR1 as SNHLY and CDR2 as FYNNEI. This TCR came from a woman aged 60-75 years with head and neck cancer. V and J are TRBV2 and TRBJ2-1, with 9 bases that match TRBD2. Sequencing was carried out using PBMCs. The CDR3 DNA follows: TGTGCCAGCAGTGGCGGGGGGGTAATTGAGCAGTTCTTC. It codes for CASSGGGVIEQFF.